This TCR beta chain stems from a study of cytomegalovirus exposure and HLA in healthy donors. Turning to this clone: Its antigen is still unknown.

Study observations and caveats: Most of the TCR beta V segments (in an earlier analysis) were productive either about 90% or about 30% of the time. Among donors in an Asian-associated ancestry cluster, a later analysis reportedly found fewer N-insertions than the approximately 700-donor mean. Analysis performed later found roughly 17,000 TCR beta sequences associated with HLA alleles at 0.05 false discovery rate.

PCR used 60 Vbeta primers and 13 Jbeta primers. Only in-frame clones appear in the TCRdb table, and some are missing; sequencing was by immunoSEQ multiplex PCR. The table lists approximately 45,000 clones. The source of this sequence is a woman in her forties in good health and CMV-seronegative. The sample was PBMCs.

This CDR3 is CASSQQGLAPYEQYF. CDR3 DNA: TGCGCCAGCAGCCAACAGGGACTAGCTCCCTACGAGCAGTACTTC. The gene calls are TRBV4-1 and TRBJ2-7; TRBD2 agrees at 9 bases. The CDR3 loop spans 15 amino acids. Germline values: CDR1 MGHRA, CDR2 YSYEKL. Trimming removed 2 bases from V and 2 bases from J; junction bases left unmatched: 4.